This T cell receptor (beta chain) emerged from a study of graft-versus-host responses after intestinal transplantation. Study-wide results and caveats: Graft-donor T cell macrochimerism coincided with high graft-versus-host to host-versus-graft clonal ratios in allografts.

Trimming took 7 bases from V and 8 from J, leaving 20 bases between them. Germline values: CDR1 PRHDT, CDR2 FYEKMQ (reference sequence). The CDR3 consists of 15 residues. Comments on this clone: The target antigen is unknown.

Sequencing was performed with immunoSEQ multiplex PCR; in TCRdb, only in-frame clones are kept and a portion is missing. The table lists more than 20,000 clones, 75% to 90% of them singletons, with 1.1% in the top ten. This rearrangement joins TRBV13 to TRBJ1-4; possible D gene TRBD1, 6 bases. The input for sequencing was PBMCs, taken 27 to 29 days after intestinal transplant. This TCR was recovered from a human patient who received an intestinal transplant, so some T cells may come from the graft donor. CDR3 nucleotides: TGTGCCAGCAACCAGCGGGGGCTAAAGAAGGAAAAACTGTTTTTT. This encodes CASNQRGLKKEKLFF.